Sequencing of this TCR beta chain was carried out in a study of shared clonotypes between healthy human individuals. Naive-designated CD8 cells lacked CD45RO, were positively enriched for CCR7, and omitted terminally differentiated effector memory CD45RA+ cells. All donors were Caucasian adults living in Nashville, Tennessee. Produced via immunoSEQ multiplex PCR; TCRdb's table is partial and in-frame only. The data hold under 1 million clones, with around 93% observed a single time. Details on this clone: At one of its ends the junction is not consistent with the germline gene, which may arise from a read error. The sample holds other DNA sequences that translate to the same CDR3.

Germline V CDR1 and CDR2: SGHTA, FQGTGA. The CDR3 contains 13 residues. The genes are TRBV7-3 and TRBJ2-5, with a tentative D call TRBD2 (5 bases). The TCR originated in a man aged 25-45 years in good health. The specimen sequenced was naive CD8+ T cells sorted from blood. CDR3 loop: CASSLTGWETQYF. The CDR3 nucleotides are TGTGCCAGCAGCTTAACAGGTTGGGAGACCCAATACTTC.